This entry is about one T cell receptor (beta chain). The sample belongs to a study of cytomegalovirus exposure and HLA in healthy donors. Use of 60 Vbeta and 13 Jbeta primers characterized the PCR. Clones were sequenced by immunoSEQ multiplex PCR, and TCRdb holds only the in-frame ones, with some missing. This sample carries some 190,000 clones, more than 85% of them seen once, and the ten largest clones take approximately 2%. Deletions cut 6 bases from V and 9 bases from J, with 21 bases between. The length of the CDR3 is 15 residues. From germline, CDR1 is SGHTA and CDR2 FQGNSA. The clonotype originates from a woman under 30 in good health and CMV-seronegative. The sample comprised PBMCs. This chain links TRBV7-2 with TRBJ2-1; D possibly corresponds to TRBD2 (6 bases). The CDR3 region is CASRPPRGGPGEQFF. The CDR3 bases are TGTGCCAGCAGACCCCCCAGAGGAGGGCCGGGTGAGCAGTTCTTC.